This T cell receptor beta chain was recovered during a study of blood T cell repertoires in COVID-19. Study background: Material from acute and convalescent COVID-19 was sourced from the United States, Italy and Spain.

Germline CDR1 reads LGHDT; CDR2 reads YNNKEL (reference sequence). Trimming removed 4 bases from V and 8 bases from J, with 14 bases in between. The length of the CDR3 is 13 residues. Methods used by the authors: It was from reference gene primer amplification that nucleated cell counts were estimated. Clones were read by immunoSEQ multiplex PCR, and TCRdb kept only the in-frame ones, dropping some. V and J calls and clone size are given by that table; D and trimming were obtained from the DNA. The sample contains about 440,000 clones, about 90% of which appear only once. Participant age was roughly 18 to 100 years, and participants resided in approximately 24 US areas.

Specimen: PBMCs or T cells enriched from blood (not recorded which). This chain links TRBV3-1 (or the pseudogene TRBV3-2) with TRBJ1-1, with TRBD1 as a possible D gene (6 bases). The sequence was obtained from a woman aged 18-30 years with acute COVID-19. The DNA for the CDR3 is TGTGCCAGCAGCCTAGGACAGCCCACGGAAGCTTTCTTT. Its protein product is CASSLGQPTEAFF.